These 28 T cell receptor beta chains originate from one sample sequenced in a study of blood T cells in healthy people across ages. Alongside a J-beta primer mix, a sample-barcoded 5' primer served in a second PCR lasting about 7 to 11 cycles. TCRdb analysed the 5' RACE reads with MiXCR anew, one entry per CDR3 protein. Among roughly 1,100,000 distinct CDR3 sequences, about 23% were seen once, and the ten largest hold about 0.72%. The same sample was also used in a study of T cells of mothers and their children.

The sample comprised blood. The source of these receptors is a girl aged 2-15 years in good health.

CDR3 nucleotides: TGTGCCACCACCTTCGGGAGCGGGAGGACCAGCTACGAGCAGTACTTC. The encoded protein is CATTFGSGRTSYEQYF. The V gene is TRBV6-1, the J gene TRBJ2-7; 9 nucleotides align to TRBD2. This CDR3 is built from 16 residues. The germline V gene encodes CDR1 MNHNS and CDR2 SASEGT. The V segment lost 10 bases and the J segment 3 bases; nucleotides outside the gene matches: 16.

The table lists this clonotype with a few counts. This chain uses TRBV15 with TRBJ2-7, with D possibly matching TRBD2 (5 bases). This CDR3 region has 13 residues. Germline CDR1 is LNHNV and CDR2 is YYDKDF (reference sequence). Trimming pared 0 bases from V and 5 bases from J, leaving 8 bases between. The CDR3 loop reads CATSRDERDEQYF. For the CDR3, the DNA is TGTGCCACCAGCAGAGATGAGAGGGACGAGCAGTACTTC.

The chain joins TRBV5-6 to TRBJ2-1; 7 bases map to TRBD1. J was trimmed by 8 bases and V by 4 bases; bases with no gene match: 6. Germline V lookup: CDR1 SGHDT, CDR2 YYEEEE. CDR3 length equals 13 residues. The CDR3 nucleotides are TGTGCCAGCAGCCCGACAGGGAGATATGAGCAGTTCTTC. It codes for CASSPTGRYEQFF. Combining the CDR3 with reference TRBV5-6 and TRBJ2-1 gives the whole variable domain DAGVTQSPTHLIKTRGQQVTLRCSPKSGHDTVSWYQQALGQGPQFIFQYYEEEERQRGNFPDRFSGHQFPNYSSELNVNALLLGDSALYLCASSPTGRYEQFFGPGTRLTVL.

This clonotype was counted between two and nine times. V is TRBV28 and J is TRBJ1-4; D is uncertain. The CDR3 extends over 18 amino acids. The V end lost 5 bases, the J end lost 0 bases, and 19 bases lay between the germline ends. In germline, CDR1 is MDHEN, CDR2 SYDVKM. CDR3 residues: CASSPLPPERATNEKLFF. CDR3 nucleotide sequence: TGTGCCAGCAGTCCTCTTCCACCGGAGAGGGCAACTAATGAAAAACTGTTTTTT.

This clonotype was observed many times. One junction end does not reproduce the germline sequence, and a read error may be involved. This chain uses TRBV28 with TRBJ2-7; TRBD1 aligns across 7 bases. The CDR3 has 14 amino acids. Germline V lookup: CDR1 MDHEN, CDR2 SYDVKM. CDR3 in DNA: TGTGCCAGTAGTTTGAACAGGGGCACCTACGAGCAGTACTTC. Its protein product is CASSLNRGTYEQYF. Together with reference TRBV28 and TRBJ2-7, the CDR3 gives the full variable domain: DVKVTQSSRYLVKRTGEKVFLECVQDMDHENMFWYRQDPGLGLRLIYFSYDVKMKEKGDIPEGYSVSREKKERFSLILESASTNQTSMYLCASSLNRGTYEQYFGPGTRLTVT.

This clonotype was counted between two and nine times. The gene calls are TRBV28 and TRBJ2-7, with TRBD1 matching over 9 bases. CDR1 and CDR2 (germline): MDHEN, SYDVKM. CDR3 length equals 18 residues. The trim removed 6 bases at V and 2 bases at J, leaving 17 bases unmatched. CDR3: CASRTGTGPALIPYEQYF. DNA for the CDR3: TGTGCCAGCAGAACCGGGACAGGGCCAGCCCTTATTCCCTACGAGCAGTACTTC.

This clonotype has only a few counts. V and J are TRBV20-1 and TRBJ2-2, with no clear D. The CDR3 runs 15 residues. With 1 base removed from V and 0 bases from J, the gap between germline ends came to 9 bases. Germline values: CDR1 DFQATT, CDR2 SNEGSKA (reference sequence). The CDR3 is CSARAPSSNTGELFF. The CDR3 DNA is TGCAGTGCTAGAGCTCCTAGTTCGAACACCGGGGAGCTGTTTTTT.

J is TRBJ2-6 and V is TRBV12-3 or TRBV12-4; D perhaps matches TRBD2 (6 bases). The CDR3 covers 16 residues. The germline V and J ends were trimmed by 5 bases and 2 bases, with 13 bases remaining between them. CDR3 loop: CASSPGVVAGANVLTF. The CDR3 nucleotides are TGTGCCAGCAGTCCGGGGGTGGTGGCTGGGGCCAACGTCCTGACTTTC.

V usage is TRBV2 and J usage is TRBJ2-7, with 8 bases that match TRBD2. Germline lookup yields CDR1 SNHLY and CDR2 FYNNEI. The trim removed 3 bases at V and 5 bases at J, leaving 6 bases unmatched. The CDR3 sequence is 14 residues long. The CDR3 spells CASSDQRELDEQYF. The CDR3, as DNA: TGTGCCAGCAGTGATCAGCGGGAGCTCGACGAGCAGTACTTC.

V is TRBV9 and J is TRBJ2-1, with TRBD2 matching 9 bases. V shed 4 bases, J shed 8 bases, and the junction held 10 bases outside the gene matches. The V gene's germline CDR1 is SGDLS and CDR2 YYNGEE. This CDR3 is 15 amino acids long. The CDR3 protein is CASSPAGGTGDEQFF. The CDR3 nucleotides are TGTGCCAGCAGCCCAGCGGGAGGTACGGGCGATGAGCAGTTCTTC.

The chain combines TRBV5-1 with TRBJ2-5, with a tentative D call TRBD1 (6 bases). Germline values: CDR1 SGHRS, CDR2 YFSETQ. The CDR3 is 13 residues long. Trimming stripped 8 bases from V and 1 base from J, with 12 bases between. The DNA for the CDR3 is TGCGCCAGTCGGACAGTGCCCCAAGAGACCCAGTACTTC. It translates to CASRTVPQETQYF.

The chain recombines TRBV10-3 with TRBJ2-5; no definite D call. The J call may be mistaken, given a closer DNA end match to TRBJ2-1. Germline V lookup: CDR1 ENHRY, CDR2 SYGVKD. The CDR3 is 12 residues long. CDR3 nucleotides: TGTGCCATCAGTGAGAAGGCCAATGAGCAGTTCTTC. Translated: CAISEKANEQFF.

The V and J genes are TRBV29-1 and TRBJ1-2; D ambiguous. V was pared by 7 bases and J by 4 bases, with 16 bases between. Per the germline V gene, CDR1 is SQVTM and CDR2 is ANQGSEA. The CDR3 totals 13 residues. CDR3 loop: CSALPEGIYGYTF. The DNA for the CDR3 is TGCAGCGCTCTACCAGAGGGAATCTATGGCTACACCTTC.

This clonotype was detected a few times. The gene calls are TRBV5-1 and TRBJ1-2; TRBD1 might be the D (6 bases). The germline gives CDR1 SGHRS, CDR2 YFSETQ. The CDR3 loop spans 14 amino acids. Trimming stripped 0 bases from V and 7 bases from J, with 13 bases between. This CDR3 reads CASSLEQGWSGYTF. The CDR3 DNA is TGCGCCAGCAGCTTGGAACAGGGATGGAGTGGCTACACCTTC.

This clonotype was recorded a few times. V is TRBV3-1 and J is TRBJ1-1; D unresolved. V gave up 1 base and J gave up 0 bases, with 6 bases separating them. CDR1 is LGHDT, CDR2 YNNKEL, per germline (reference sequence). The CDR3 contains 14 residues. The chain's CDR3 is CASSQAVLNTEAFF. Written as DNA, the CDR3 is TGTGCCAGCAGCCAAGCAGTTCTGAACACTGAAGCTTTCTTT.

The chain recombines TRBV9 with TRBJ2-3, with D uncertain. The germline CDR1 and CDR2 sequences are SGDLS and YYNGEE. This CDR3 is 15 amino acids long. V was trimmed by 0 bases and J by 0 bases, leaving 8 bases between them. The CDR3 region is CASSVVDVSTDTQYF. Here the CDR3 DNA reads TGTGCCAGCAGCGTAGTAGATGTTAGCACAGATACGCAGTATTTT. The variable domain in full, completed from reference TRBV9 and TRBJ2-3, reads DSGVTQTPKHLITATGQRVTLRCSPRSGDLSVYWYQQSLDQGLQFLIQYYNGEERAKGNILERFSAQQFPDLHSELNLSSLELGDSALYFCASSVVDVSTDTQYFGPGTRLTVL.

The chain is built from TRBV14 and TRBJ2-3; no firm D call. V was cut by 4 bases and J by 2 bases, with 16 bases left in between. The CDR3 is 16 residues long. CDR1 is SGHDN and CDR2 is FVKESK in the germline V gene. CDR3 in DNA: TGTGCCAGCAGCCGGCTTCCGAGCGCACACACAGATACGCAGTATTTT. Encoded protein: CASSRLPSAHTDTQYF.

This clonotype was seen only a few times. The chain uses TRBV5-1 and TRBJ2-3; D is unresolved. The V end lost 7 bases, the J end lost 4 bases, and 13 bases lay between the germline ends. The CDR3 spans 13 residues. Germline CDR1 SGHRS, CDR2 YFSETQ. The CDR3 reads CASGKALADTQYF. The CDR3 coding sequence is TGCGCCAGCGGGAAAGCATTGGCAGATACGCAGTATTTT.

The V call is TRBV5-6, the J call TRBJ2-4; D call uncertain. This CDR3 region has 15 residues. Trimming stripped 4 bases from V and 1 base from J, with 12 bases between. Germline V gene lookup returns CDR1 SGHDT and CDR2 YYEEEE. The CDR3 DNA follows: TGTGCCAGCAGCCGACGCCTAGTTGCCAAAAACATTCAGTACTTC. Translating gives CASSRRLVAKNIQYF.

This chain links TRBV3-1 with TRBJ2-1; D may correspond to TRBD1 or TRBD2 (5 bases each). Trimming shortened V by 5 bases and J by 11 bases, and 13 bases separated the two germline ends. The CDR3 covers 12 residues. Germline V gives CDR1 LGHDT, CDR2 YNNKEL (reference sequence). CDR3 DNA sequence: TGTGCCAGCAGCGCGATCAGGGAGAAGCAGTTCTTC. This translates into CASSAIREKQFF.

This chain connects TRBV6-1 to TRBJ2-5; D is unclear. V dropped 4 bases and J dropped 6 bases, with 18 bases sitting between them. This CDR3 has 15 residues. Germline V gene data show CDR1 as MNHNS and CDR2 as SASEGT. Written as DNA, the CDR3 is TGTGCCAGCAGTGGAATCGTCAATAAGATGAAGACCCAGTACTTC. It encodes CASSGIVNKMKTQYF.

The sample holds a few counts of this clonotype. The chain recombines TRBV9 with TRBJ2-3; the D gene is possibly TRBD2 (5 bases). The CDR3 totals 17 residues. Trimming left V 3 bases short and J 4 bases short, with 21 bases between. Germline V gene sequence: CDR1 SGDLS, CDR2 YYNGEE. CDR3 coding DNA: TGTGCCAGCAGCGGGCCCCTCCGGGATCTACTGCCAGATACGCAGTATTTT. This translates into CASSGPLRDLLPDTQYF.

This clonotype was seen only a few times. This sequence joins TRBV20-1 and TRBJ1-4; no definite D call. The V gene's germline CDR1 is DFQATT and CDR2 SNEGSKA (reference sequence). The CDR3 loop spans 11 amino acids. V was clipped by 7 bases and J by 5 bases, with 8 bases between them. The CDR3 here is CSGRRNEKLFF. CDR3 nucleotide sequence: TGCAGTGGACGAAGGAATGAAAAACTGTTTTTT.

This clonotype has more than one count but fewer than ten. The gene calls are TRBV29-1 and TRBJ2-7, with 10 bases fitting TRBD1. V lost 6 bases and J lost 2; bases outside the gene matches: 7. CDR1 and CDR2 from the germline V gene are SQVTM and ANQGSEA. This CDR3 is 14 amino acids long. Here the CDR3 DNA reads TGCAGCGTGGGTGCGGGGACAGGGGCCTACGAGCAGTACTTC. Encoded protein: CSVGAGTGAYEQYF.

The chain joins TRBV4-1 to TRBJ2-1, with no clear D. In germline, CDR1 is MGHRA, CDR2 YSYEKL. CDR3 size: 14 residues. The V gene lost 4 bases and the J gene lost 8 bases, with 15 bases spanning the gap. CDR3 sequence reads: CASSPLDEADEQFF. The CDR3 bases are TGCGCCAGCAGCCCGCTGGACGAGGCCGATGAGCAGTTCTTC.

For the CDR3, the DNA is TGTGCCAGCAGCTTTTCTATAGCGGAGGTAGTCGTTCAGTACTTC. Protein sequence: CASSFSIAEVVVQYF. The genes are TRBV7-9 and TRBJ2-4; weak D call: TRBD2 (6 bases). The V end was cut by 3 bases, the J end by 11 bases, with 20 bases between. Germline V gene data show CDR1 as SEHNR and CDR2 as FQNEAQ (reference sequence). The CDR3 length is 15 residues.

This chain uses TRBV11-1 with TRBJ2-5, with D possibly TRBD1 on 6 matching bases. V was pared by 5 bases and J by 2 bases, with 18 bases between. CDR3 length equals 16 residues. Germline V gives CDR1 SGHAT, CDR2 FQDESV (reference sequence). CDR3 region: CASSRQSRGGQETQYF. The CDR3 DNA is TGTGCCAGCAGCCGACAGTCTAGAGGGGGTCAAGAGACCCAGTACTTC.

The chain has TRBV29-1 and TRBJ2-5; the D gene is possibly TRBD2 (6 bases). CDR1 SQVTM and CDR2 ANQGSEA come from the germline V gene. The CDR3 extends over 12 amino acids. V lost 6 bases and J lost 11, with 19 bases in between. The DNA for the CDR3 is TGCAGCGTCTATCTGGGTCCGGGGGAGCAGTACTTC. Amino acids: CSVYLGPGEQYF.